The clone carrying this T cell receptor beta chain has just a few counts. Time point reported: patch test 1, 2 weeks after DPC sensitization. Treatment in this sample: therapeutic diphenylcyclopropenone sensitization with weekly scalp DPC. These data are taken from a study of human T cells and chemical hapten exposure. Background on the study: Reading of the patch tests, which applied 0.01% DPC to the upper back, occurred at 6 days.

As the library was built, unique molecular identifiers were attached to individual cDNA molecules. Using its own MiXCR run on the RACE reads, TCRdb lists one record per CDR3 protein. The sample yields about 360,000 distinct CDR3 sequences, about 7% seen once. There are 13 residues in the CDR3. V shed 2 bases and J shed 3 bases, with 7 bases lying between them. Germline loops: CDR1 MNHEY, CDR2 SMNVEV (reference sequence). The TCR sequence derives from a young woman with alopecia areata. Some clones in this sample may be carry-over from other donors' samples. The sample here was whole blood, taken in connection with sensitization to the hapten diphenylcyclopropenone (DPC). The rearrangement joins TRBV27 to TRBJ1-1; D uncertain. The CDR3 spells CASSLQSDTEAFF. CDR3 nucleotides: TGTGCCAGCAGTTTACAAAGTGACACTGAAGCTTTCTTT.